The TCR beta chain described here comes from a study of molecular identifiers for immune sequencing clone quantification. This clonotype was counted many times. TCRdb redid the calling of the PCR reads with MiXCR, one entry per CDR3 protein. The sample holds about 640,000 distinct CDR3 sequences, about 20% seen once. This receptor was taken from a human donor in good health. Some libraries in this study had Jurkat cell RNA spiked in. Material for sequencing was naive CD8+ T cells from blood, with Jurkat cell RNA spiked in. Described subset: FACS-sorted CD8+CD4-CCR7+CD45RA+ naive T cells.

The CDR3 bases are TGTGCCAGCAGTCCTTATGCGGGACAGGGGTACGAGCAGTACTTC. Protein sequence: CASSPYAGQGYEQYF. The chain has TRBV27 and TRBJ2-7, with TRBD1 matching over 10 bases. This CDR3 region has 15 residues. V dropped 5 bases and J dropped 4; count of bases not matched to a gene: 8. Germline V CDR1 and CDR2: MNHEY, SMNVEV (reference sequence).